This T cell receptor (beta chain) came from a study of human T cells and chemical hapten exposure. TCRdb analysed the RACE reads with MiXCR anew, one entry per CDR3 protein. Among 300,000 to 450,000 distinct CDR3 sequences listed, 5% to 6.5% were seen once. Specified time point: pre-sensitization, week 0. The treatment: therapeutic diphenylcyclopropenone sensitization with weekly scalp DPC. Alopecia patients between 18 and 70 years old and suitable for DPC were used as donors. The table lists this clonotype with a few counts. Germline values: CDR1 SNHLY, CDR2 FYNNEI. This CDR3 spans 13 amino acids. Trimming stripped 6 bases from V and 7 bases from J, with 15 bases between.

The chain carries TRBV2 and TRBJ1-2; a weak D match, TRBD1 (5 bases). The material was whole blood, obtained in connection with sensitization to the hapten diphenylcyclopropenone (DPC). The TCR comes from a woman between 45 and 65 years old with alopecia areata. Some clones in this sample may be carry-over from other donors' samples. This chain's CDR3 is CASRRDAQSGYTF. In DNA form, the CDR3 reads TGTGCCAGCAGGCGGGACGCACAAAGTGGCTACACCTTC.